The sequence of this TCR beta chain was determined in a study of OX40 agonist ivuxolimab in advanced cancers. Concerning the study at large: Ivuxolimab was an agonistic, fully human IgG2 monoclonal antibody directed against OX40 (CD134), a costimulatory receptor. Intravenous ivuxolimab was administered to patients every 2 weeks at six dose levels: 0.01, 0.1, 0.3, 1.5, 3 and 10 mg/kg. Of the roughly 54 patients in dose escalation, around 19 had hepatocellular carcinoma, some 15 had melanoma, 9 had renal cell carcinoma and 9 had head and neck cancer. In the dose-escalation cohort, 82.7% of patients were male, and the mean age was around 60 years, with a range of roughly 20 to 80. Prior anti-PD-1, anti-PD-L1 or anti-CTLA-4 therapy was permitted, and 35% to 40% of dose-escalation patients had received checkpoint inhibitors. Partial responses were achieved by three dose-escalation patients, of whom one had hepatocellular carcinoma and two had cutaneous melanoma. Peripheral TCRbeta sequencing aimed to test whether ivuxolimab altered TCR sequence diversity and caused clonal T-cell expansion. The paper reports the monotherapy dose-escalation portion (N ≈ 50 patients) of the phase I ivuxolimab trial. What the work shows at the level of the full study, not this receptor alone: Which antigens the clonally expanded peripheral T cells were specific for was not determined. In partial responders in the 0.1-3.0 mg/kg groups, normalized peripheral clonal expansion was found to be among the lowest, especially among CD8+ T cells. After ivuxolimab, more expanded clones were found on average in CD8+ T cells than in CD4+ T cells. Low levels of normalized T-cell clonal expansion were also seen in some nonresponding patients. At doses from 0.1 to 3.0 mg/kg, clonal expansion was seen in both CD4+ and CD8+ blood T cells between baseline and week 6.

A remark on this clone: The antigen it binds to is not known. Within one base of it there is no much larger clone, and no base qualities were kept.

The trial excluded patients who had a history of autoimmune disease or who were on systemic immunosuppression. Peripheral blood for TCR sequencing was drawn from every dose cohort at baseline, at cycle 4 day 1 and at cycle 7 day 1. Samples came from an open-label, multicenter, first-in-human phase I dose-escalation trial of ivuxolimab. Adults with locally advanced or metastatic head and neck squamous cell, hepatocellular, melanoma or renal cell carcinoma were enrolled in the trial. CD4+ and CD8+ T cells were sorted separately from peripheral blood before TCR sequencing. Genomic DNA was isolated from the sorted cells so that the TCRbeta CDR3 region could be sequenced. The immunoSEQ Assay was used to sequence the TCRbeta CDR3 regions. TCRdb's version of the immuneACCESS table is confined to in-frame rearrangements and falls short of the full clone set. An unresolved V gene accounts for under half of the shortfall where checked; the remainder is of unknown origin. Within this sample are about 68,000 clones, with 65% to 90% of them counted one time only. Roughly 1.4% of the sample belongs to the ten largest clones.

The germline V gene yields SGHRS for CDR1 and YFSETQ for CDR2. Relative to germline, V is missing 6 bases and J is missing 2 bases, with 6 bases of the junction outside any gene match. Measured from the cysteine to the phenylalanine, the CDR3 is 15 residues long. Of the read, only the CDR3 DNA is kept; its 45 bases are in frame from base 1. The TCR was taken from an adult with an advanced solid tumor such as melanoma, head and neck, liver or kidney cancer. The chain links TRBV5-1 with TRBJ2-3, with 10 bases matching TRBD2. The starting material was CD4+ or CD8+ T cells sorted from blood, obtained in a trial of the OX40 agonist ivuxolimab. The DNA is TGCGCCAGCAATAGCGGGGGGACTTCCACAGATACGCAGTATTTT. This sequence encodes CASNSGGTSTDTQYF.